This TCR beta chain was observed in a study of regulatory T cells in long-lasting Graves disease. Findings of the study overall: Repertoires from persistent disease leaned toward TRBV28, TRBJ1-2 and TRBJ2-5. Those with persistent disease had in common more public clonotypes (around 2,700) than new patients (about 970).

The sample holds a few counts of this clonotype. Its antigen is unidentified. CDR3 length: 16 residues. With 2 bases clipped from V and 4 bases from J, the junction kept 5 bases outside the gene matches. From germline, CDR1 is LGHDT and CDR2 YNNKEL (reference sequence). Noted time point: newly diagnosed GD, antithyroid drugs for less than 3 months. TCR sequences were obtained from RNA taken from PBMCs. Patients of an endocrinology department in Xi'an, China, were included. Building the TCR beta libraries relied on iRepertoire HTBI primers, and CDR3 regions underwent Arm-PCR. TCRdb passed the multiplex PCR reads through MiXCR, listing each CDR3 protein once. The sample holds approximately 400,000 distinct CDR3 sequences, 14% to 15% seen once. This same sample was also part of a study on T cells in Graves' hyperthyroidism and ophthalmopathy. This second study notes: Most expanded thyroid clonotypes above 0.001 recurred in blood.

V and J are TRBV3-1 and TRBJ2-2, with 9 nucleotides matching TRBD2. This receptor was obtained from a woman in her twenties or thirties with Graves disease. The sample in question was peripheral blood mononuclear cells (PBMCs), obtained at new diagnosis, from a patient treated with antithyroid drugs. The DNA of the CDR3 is TGTGCCAGCAGCCAAACTAGCGGGTACGGCACCGGGGAGCTGTTTTTT. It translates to CASSQTSGYGTGELFF.